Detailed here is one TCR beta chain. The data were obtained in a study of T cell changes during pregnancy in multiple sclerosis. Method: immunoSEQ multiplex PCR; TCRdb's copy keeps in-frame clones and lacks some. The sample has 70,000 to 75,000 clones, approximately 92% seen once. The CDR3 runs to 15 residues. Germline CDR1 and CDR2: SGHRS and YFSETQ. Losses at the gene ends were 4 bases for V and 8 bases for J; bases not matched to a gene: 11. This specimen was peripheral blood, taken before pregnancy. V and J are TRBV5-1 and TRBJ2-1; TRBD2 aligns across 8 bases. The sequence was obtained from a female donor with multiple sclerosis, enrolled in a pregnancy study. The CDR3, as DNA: TGCGCCAGCAGCCTAGTAGCGGGATTCCGGGATGAGCAGTTCTTC. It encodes CASSLVAGFRDEQFF. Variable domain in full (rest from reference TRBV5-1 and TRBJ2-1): KAGVTQTPRYLIKTRGQQVTLSCSPISGHRSVSWYQQTPGQGLQFLFEYFSETQRNKGNFPGRFSGRQFSNSRSEMNVSTLELGDSALYLCASSLVAGFRDEQFFGPGTRLTVL.